This T cell receptor beta chain was obtained from a study of cytomegalovirus exposure and HLA in healthy donors. Background on the study: Approximately 85 million unique TCRs from HLA-typed donors were held in an early release of data.

On this clone itself: Its antigen is still unknown.

General study findings and limits: According to the study, around 150 TCR beta chains were cytomegalovirus-associated.

PCR involved 60 Vbeta and 13 Jbeta primers. Assay used: immunoSEQ multiplex PCR; TCRdb lists only in-frame clones, some missing. The profile covers 150,000 to 200,000 clones, with more than 75% appearing a single time and about 0.8% taken by the ten largest. Sequences were obtained from PBMCs. This sequence was found in a woman between 18 and 29 years old in good health and CMV-seronegative.

Here the CDR3 DNA reads TGTGCCAGCAGTTACCCGGGACAGCGTATTTCACCCCTCCACTTT. This codes for CASSYPGQRISPLHF. The gene calls are TRBV6-6 and TRBJ1-6; 7 positions agree with TRBD1. The CDR3 loop spans 15 amino acids. CDR1 and CDR2 from the germline V gene are MNHNY and SVGAGI (reference sequence). V dropped 2 bases and J dropped 9; count of bases not matched to a gene: 7.